The 3 T cell receptor beta chains given below trace back to one sample, sequenced in a study of blood T cell repertoires in COVID-19. The method was immunoSEQ multiplex PCR; TCRdb's version includes in-frame clones alone and lacks a portion of them. The table has 110,000 to 150,000 clones, approximately 86% seen once. What was sequenced was peripheral blood. The receptors originated from a woman aged 55-69 years with acute or convalescent COVID-19.

This chain uses TRBV7-8 with TRBJ1-2; D remains unclear. V was cut by 1 base and J by 7 bases, with 13 bases left in between. In germline, CDR1 is SGHVS, CDR2 FQNEAQ. The CDR3 has 14 residues. CDR3 nucleotide sequence: TGTGCCAGCAGCTTAGGGACGGGAGTAGGTGGCTACACCTTC. Its protein product is CASSLGTGVGGYTF.

J is TRBJ1-2 and V is TRBV19, with 10 bases identical to TRBD1. The length of the CDR3 is 15 residues. V shed 10 bases and J 4 bases; nucleotides not matched to a gene: 12. The germline CDR1 and CDR2 sequences are LNHDA and SQIVND (reference sequence). This chain's CDR3 is CATLPGQGPSYGYTF. The CDR3 nucleotides are TGTGCCACTCTGCCGGGACAGGGGCCGAGCTATGGCTACACCTTC. Drawing the rest from reference TRBV19 and TRBJ1-2, the complete variable domain is DGGITQSPKYLFRKEGQNVTLSCEQNLNHDAMYWYRQDPGQGLRLIYYSQIVNDFQKGDIAEGYSVSREKKESFPLTVTSAQKNPTAFYLCATLPGQGPSYGYTFGSGTRLTVV.

The chain is built from TRBV19 and TRBJ2-3; TRBD2 might be the D (6 bases). V lost 7 bases, J lost 0 bases, and 11 bases lay in between. The CDR3 totals 14 residues. In germline, CDR1 is LNHDA, CDR2 SQIVND (reference sequence). The CDR3 loop is CASTLGLSTDTQYF. DNA of the CDR3: TGTGCCAGTACCCTAGGACTAAGCACAGATACGCAGTATTTT.